This entry lists 20 T cell receptor beta chains sequenced from one sample in a study of blood T cells in healthy people across ages. Together with a sample-barcoded 5' primer, a J-beta primer mix was included in a second PCR lasting about 7 to 12 cycles. TCRdb reanalysed the 5' RACE reads using MiXCR and keeps one entry per CDR3 protein. Here the sample spans around 650,000 distinct CDR3 sequences, roughly 41% being singletons. Sequencing was performed on blood. The receptors were gathered from an elderly man in good health.

This rearrangement joins TRBV7-2 to TRBJ2-1, with 14 bases that match TRBD2. The germline gives CDR1 SGHTA, CDR2 FQGNSA. There are 17 residues in the CDR3. Trimming cost V 4 bases and J 5 bases; bases outside gene matches: 7. This CDR3 is CASSSTSGGVGDNEQFF. CDR3 coding DNA: TGTGCCAGCAGCTCGACTAGCGGGGGGGTTGGTGACAATGAGCAGTTCTTC.

There are many counts of this clonotype. The gene calls are TRBV29-1 and TRBJ1-1; D remains unclear. The V gene's germline CDR1 is SQVTM and CDR2 ANQGSEA. This CDR3 is 12 amino acids long. V was shortened by 7 bases and J by 2 bases, with 11 bases between the two germline ends. CDR3 sequence: CSAGRGNTEAFF. As DNA, the CDR3 is TGCAGCGCTGGACGCGGTAACACTGAAGCTTTCTTT.

Of note for this clonotype: A single base separates this from a much larger clone, so it may be a read error. The chain joins TRBV5-1 to TRBJ2-3; possible D gene TRBD1, 6 bases. The CDR3 is made up of 13 amino acids. Trimming removed 5 bases at V and 1 base at J, with 8 bases between. The V gene's germline CDR1 is SGHRS and CDR2 YFSETQ. The CDR3 DNA reads TGCGCCAGCAGTAAGGGGGGCACAGATACGCAGTATTTT. Protein: CASSKGGTDTQYF.

V and J are TRBV11-2 and TRBJ2-3; TRBD2 matches at 14 bases. Germline V gene sequence: CDR1 SGHAT, CDR2 FQNNGV. Trimming at V came to 3 bases and at J to 0 bases, leaving 5 bases not matched to a gene. CDR3 size: 18 residues. CDR3 residues: CASSLRTSGRRSTDTQYF. Written as DNA, the CDR3 is TGTGCCAGCAGCTTGCGGACTAGCGGGAGGCGTAGCACAGATACGCAGTATTTT.

This clonotype was observed many times. V is TRBV10-2 and J is TRBJ2-7; 8 positions match TRBD1. CDR3 size: 16 residues. V lost 6 bases to trimming and J lost 0 bases; unmatched junction nucleotides: 10. Looked up from germline, CDR1 is WSHSY and CDR2 is SAAADI. CDR3 region: CASSQLGQGPSYEQYF. The CDR3 coding sequence is TGCGCCAGCAGCCAGCTAGGACAGGGTCCCTCCTACGAGCAGTACTTC.

Ten or more counts support this clonotype. This chain links TRBV10-3 with TRBJ2-5; TRBD2 is a possible D gene (6 bases). Germline lookup yields CDR1 ENHRY and CDR2 SYGVKD. The germline V and J ends were trimmed by 11 bases and 5 bases, with 24 bases remaining between them. CDR3 length: 15 amino acids. CDR3 in DNA: TGTGCCGCAAGGTCTAGCGAGATCAGTATCGAGACCCAGTACTTC. Translated, it gives CAARSSEISIETQYF.

In its sample, this clonotype was seen a few times. J is TRBJ2-3 and V is TRBV15; 12 bases line up with TRBD2. Germline V CDR1 and CDR2: LNHNV, YYDKDF (reference sequence). CDR3 length: 18 amino acids. V shed 0 bases and J 7 bases; nucleotides not matched to a gene: 11. Written as DNA, the CDR3 is TGTGCCACCAGCAGAGATCGTGGGACTAGCGGGTCGATAAATACGCAGTATTTT. This encodes CATSRDRGTSGSINTQYF.

This clonotype was found a few times. J is TRBJ1-6 and V is TRBV7-8, with a possible D match to TRBD1 (6 bases). The CDR3 covers 17 residues. Looked up from germline, CDR1 is SGHVS and CDR2 is FQNEAQ. The V end lost 2 bases, the J end lost 1 base, and 12 bases lay between the germline ends. This CDR3 reads CASSLTGFRSYNSPLHF. CDR3 bases: TGTGCCAGCAGCTTAACAGGGTTTAGGTCCTATAATTCACCCCTCCACTTT.

For the CDR3, the DNA is TGCGCCAGCAGCTTGGCTGTGGGGGCCGGGACCCAGTACTTC. It translates to CASSLAVGAGTQYF. V gene TRBV5-1 combines with J gene TRBJ2-5; tentatively, D is TRBD1 (6 bases). This CDR3 spans 14 amino acids. Trimming stripped 0 bases from V and 7 bases from J, with 13 bases between. Germline CDR1 SGHRS, CDR2 YFSETQ.

The chain uses TRBV4-3 and TRBJ2-1; 13 nucleotides align to TRBD2. The CDR3 has 18 amino acids. With 4 bases clipped from V and 2 bases from J, the junction kept 8 bases outside the gene matches. Germline V gives CDR1 LGHNA, CDR2 YSLEER. CDR3 sequence: CASSPDGTSGGAYNEQFF. CDR3 DNA: TGCGCCAGCAGCCCGGACGGCACTAGCGGGGGGGCCTACAATGAGCAGTTCTTC.

The chain is built from TRBV9 and TRBJ2-4, with 8 bases identical to TRBD1. CDR3 size: 16 residues. The V segment lost 3 bases and the J segment 7 bases; nucleotides outside the gene matches: 12. Germline-derived CDR1 and CDR2 are SGDLS and YYNGEE. CDR3 residues: CASSGDQTGVENIQYF. CDR3 bases: TGTGCCAGCAGCGGCGACCAGACAGGGGTGGAGAACATTCAGTACTTC.

The chain uses TRBV27 and TRBJ2-5, with TRBD2 identical over 9 bases. CDR3 length: 17 residues. The trim removed 2 bases at V and 7 bases at J, leaving 14 bases unmatched. CDR1 and CDR2 from the germline V gene are MNHEY and SMNVEV (reference sequence). The CDR3 region has the DNA TGTGCCAGCAGTTTAGACCCACGGGCTAGCGGGAAGGGGACCCAGTACTTC. Translation gives CASSLDPRASGKGTQYF.

The chain recombines TRBV19 with TRBJ1-2, with D uncertain. Germline assignment: CDR1 LNHDA and CDR2 SQIVND (reference sequence). This CDR3 region has 17 residues. V lost 4 bases and J lost 5, with 23 bases in between. The CDR3 nucleotides are TGTGCCAGTAGTACTGCCGACTTTAGGCTGGATCTTTATGGCTACACCTTC. This encodes CASSTADFRLDLYGYTF.

This chain links TRBV4-3 with TRBJ2-5; D gene uncertain. CDR3 length: 13 amino acids. V shed 1 base and J shed 11 bases, with 14 bases lying between them. Germline V lookup: CDR1 LGHNA, CDR2 YSLEER. CDR3 residues: CASSQAQVDKQYF. The CDR3 DNA follows: TGCGCCAGCAGCCAAGCCCAGGTTGACAAGCAGTACTTC.

The genes are TRBV20-1 and TRBJ1-6; 9 bases match TRBD1. The CDR3 consists of 13 residues. With 6 bases clipped from V and 6 bases from J, the junction kept 3 bases outside the gene matches. From germline, CDR1 is DFQATT and CDR2 SNEGSKA (reference sequence). The CDR3 DNA reads as TGCAGTGCCGGACAGGGGATTAATTCACCCCTCCACTTT. This gives the protein CSAGQGINSPLHF.

This clonotype was seen a few times. The J gene is TRBJ2-7, the V gene TRBV9; TRBD1 agrees at 7 bases. The CDR3 is made up of 15 amino acids. The ends lost 3 bases at V and 2 bases at J; junction bases unmatched: 8. Germline V gene sequence: CDR1 SGDLS, CDR2 YYNGEE. CDR3 loop: CASSATGTETYEQYF. DNA for the CDR3: TGTGCCAGCAGCGCGACCGGGACAGAGACCTACGAGCAGTACTTC.

The V call is TRBV7-2, the J call TRBJ2-1; a possible D gene is TRBD1 (6 bases). Trimming shortened V by 3 bases and J by 2 bases, and 11 bases separated the two germline ends. CDR1 SGHTA and CDR2 FQGNSA come from the germline V gene. The CDR3 runs 15 residues. The CDR3 region is CASSFTGTPYNEQFF. For the CDR3, the DNA is TGTGCCAGCAGCTTTACCGGGACACCCTACAATGAGCAGTTCTTC.

The rearrangement uses TRBV20-1 and TRBJ2-1; a possible D gene is TRBD2 (6 bases). This CDR3 has 14 amino acids. Germline CDR1 and CDR2: DFQATT and SNEGSKA (reference sequence). Trimming left V 2 bases short and J 6 bases short, with 14 bases between. CDR3 sequence: CSARRDSAPNEQFF. CDR3 sequence (DNA): TGCAGTGCTAGACGGGACTCCGCGCCCAATGAGCAGTTCTTC.

This sequence joins TRBV29-1 and TRBJ1-3, with D perhaps TRBD1 (5 bases). Trimming removed 7 bases from V and 4 bases from J, with 8 bases in between. This CDR3 contains 11 residues. Germline V lookup: CDR1 SQVTM, CDR2 ANQGSEA. CDR3 nucleotide sequence: TGCAGCGCTCGACAGGGAAACACCATATATTTT. This translates into CSARQGNTIYF. The whole variable domain, filled in from reference TRBV29-1 and TRBJ1-3, reads SAVISQKPSRDICQRGTSLTIQCQVDSQVTMMFWYRQQPGQSLTLIATANQGSEATYESGFVIDKFPISRPNLTFSTLTVSNMSPEDSSIYLCSARQGNTIYFGEGSWLTVV.

The chain links TRBV19 to TRBJ1-1, with TRBD1 matching 10 bases. CDR1 is LNHDA, CDR2 SQIVND, per germline (reference sequence). This CDR3 contains 15 residues. J was trimmed by 1 base and V by 4 bases; bases with no gene match: 3. The CDR3 spells CASSTRQGANTEAFF. Written as DNA, the CDR3 is TGTGCCAGTAGTACCCGACAGGGGGCGAACACTGAAGCTTTCTTT. The whole variable domain, remainder taken from reference TRBV19 and TRBJ1-1, is DGGITQSPKYLFRKEGQNVTLSCEQNLNHDAMYWYRQDPGQGLRLIYYSQIVNDFQKGDIAEGYSVSREKKESFPLTVTSAQKNPTAFYLCASSTRQGANTEAFFGQGTRLTVV.